These 27 T cell receptor beta chains share one sample of origin, sequenced in a study of T cell therapy after organ transplantation (dated by TCRdb to about 2019). The time point tag for this specimen amounts to: 4-8 weeks after completion of therapy. Library creation used the immunoSEQ multiplex PCR assay. TCRdb took over this immuneACCESS table, retaining in-frame rearrangements with V and J assigned. Such tables are incomplete; in checked studies, under half of the missing clones stem from an unresolved V gene, and the remainder is unexplained. This sample comprises 15,000 to 20,000 clones, 81% of them detected only once. The ten largest clones add up to roughly a tenth of the sample. Which antigens these TCRs recognize remains unknown. Sequencing was performed on CD8+ T cells from blood, taken after autologous CMV-specific T cell therapy. The receptors derive from a human patient who had received a solid organ transplant and had CMV disease. After a transplant, some T cells may be the graft donor's own cells.

J is TRBJ2-5 and V is TRBV18; 8 bases are a match to TRBD1. The V gene end was trimmed by 3 bases and the J gene end by 5 bases; junction bases not matched to a gene: 5. CDR1 and CDR2 from the germline V gene are KGHSH and LQKENI. The CDR3 is 14 residues long. CDR3 DNA: TGTGCCAGCTCACCCGTGACAGGGGAGGAGACCCAGTACTTC. Protein sequence: CASSPVTGEETQYF. The variable domain in full, with the rest retrieved from reference TRBV18 and TRBJ2-5, is NAGVMQNPRHLVRRRGQEARLRCSPMKGHSHVYWYRQLPEEGLKFMVYLQKENIIDESGMPKERFSAEFPKEGPSILRIQQVVRGDSAAYFCASSPVTGEETQYFGPGTRLLVL.

The rearrangement joins TRBV5-1 to TRBJ1-3; 10 nucleotides line up with TRBD1. The germline CDR1 and CDR2 sequences are SGHRS and YFSETQ. V was clipped by 0 bases and J by 3 bases; unmatched bases: 3. The CDR3 has 16 amino acids. CDR3 sequence (DNA): TGCGCCAGCAGCTTGGGGACAGGGGGTTATGGAAACACCATATATTTT. Its translation is CASSLGTGGYGNTIYF.

Comment on this clone: In the same sample, other DNA sequences code for this CDR3. The genes are TRBV19 and TRBJ1-5; the D gene is possibly TRBD1 (6 bases). V was shortened by 1 base and J by 2 bases, with 9 bases between the two germline ends. There are 15 residues in the CDR3. Germline lookup yields CDR1 LNHDA and CDR2 SQIVND (reference sequence). The CDR3 loop is CASSIGYRGNQPQHF. In nucleotides, the CDR3 is TGTGCCAGTAGTATAGGCTACAGGGGCAATCAGCCCCAGCATTTT.

V and J are TRBV13 and TRBJ1-5, with D perhaps matching TRBD1 (5 bases). V lost 2 bases, J lost 3 bases, and 8 bases lay in between. Looked up from germline, CDR1 is PRHDT and CDR2 is FYEKMQ (reference sequence). This CDR3 has 14 amino acids. The CDR3 sequence is CASSLSGDNQPQHF. In DNA form, the CDR3 reads TGTGCCAGCAGCTTATCGGGGGACAATCAGCCCCAGCATTTT.

The chain is built from TRBV13 and TRBJ2-2, with D unresolved. The CDR3 is 12 residues long. Trimming removed 1 base at V and 6 bases at J, with 3 bases between. Germline CDR1 reads PRHDT; CDR2 reads FYEKMQ (reference sequence). The CDR3 nucleotides read TGTGCCAGCAGCTTAGTATCCGGGGAGCTGTTTTTT. Translation: CASSLVSGELFF.

This chain uses TRBV7-9 with TRBJ1-2; the match to TRBD1 covers 9 bases. This CDR3 is 14 amino acids long. Germline values: CDR1 SEHNR, CDR2 FQNEAQ (reference sequence). V trimming: 5 bases; J trimming: 3 bases; junction bases outside the gene matches: 4. CDR3 nucleotide sequence: TGTGCCAGCAGCCCCACAGGGGGCTACTATGGCTACACCTTC. Amino acids: CASSPTGGYYGYTF.

The V gene is TRBV4-1, the J gene TRBJ1-4; possibly TRBD1 for D (6 bases). V was pared by 4 bases and J by 8 bases, with 14 bases between. Per the germline V gene, CDR1 is MGHRA and CDR2 is YSYEKL. The CDR3 is 14 amino acids. The CDR3 DNA is TGCGCCAGCAGCCCCCGACAGGTCAGAGAAAAACTGTTTTTT. Its translation: CASSPRQVREKLFF.

This clone was recorded once. The V call is TRBV5-1, the J call TRBJ2-5; D might be TRBD1 or TRBD2, each matching 5 bases. This CDR3 has 17 residues. CDR1 and CDR2 (germline): SGHRS, YFSETQ. Trimming removed 4 bases from V and 5 bases from J, with 24 bases in between. The CDR3 loop is CASSEDPSGPKGETQYF. CDR3 DNA sequence: TGCGCCAGCAGCGAGGACCCATCGGGACCTAAAGGGGAGACCCAGTACTTC.

The rearrangement links TRBV6-6 to TRBJ1-5; 12 bases line up with TRBD1. Germline CDR1 reads MNHNY; CDR2 reads SVGAGI (reference sequence). Trimming took 6 bases from V and 7 from J; bases not matched to a gene: 7. This CDR3 is 15 amino acids long. CDR3: CASSPGTGGAQPQHF. DNA of the CDR3: TGTGCCAGCAGCCCCGGGACAGGGGGCGCCCAGCCCCAGCATTTT.

This sequence joins TRBV7-6 and TRBJ2-7, with TRBD2 identical over 7 bases. The germline V gene encodes CDR1 SGHVS and CDR2 FNYEAQ. With 5 bases clipped from V and 2 bases from J, the junction kept 6 bases outside the gene matches. The CDR3 totals 14 residues. The CDR3 DNA is TGTGCCAGCAGCCCGACTAGCAGACCCTACGAGCAGTACTTC. Amino acids: CASSPTSRPYEQYF.

The genes are TRBV10-3 and TRBJ1-2, with D possibly matching TRBD1 (6 bases). The CDR3 runs 15 residues. V lost 2 bases and J 0 bases, leaving 10 bases between the germline ends. In germline, CDR1 is ENHRY, CDR2 SYGVKD. The CDR3 reads CAISEEGGPNYGYTF. The CDR3 nucleotides are TGTGCCATCAGTGAGGAGGGGGGACCTAACTATGGCTACACCTTC.

The chain links TRBV6-1 to TRBJ1-3; possible D gene TRBD1, 5 bases. V was shortened by 2 bases and J by 0 bases, with 11 bases between the two germline ends. The CDR3 length is 16 residues. CDR1 is MNHNS and CDR2 is SASEGT in the germline V gene. The CDR3, as DNA: TGTGCCAGCAGTGAATGGGACGTCGGCTCTGGAAACACCATATATTTT. It specifies CASSEWDVGSGNTIYF.

This chain uses TRBV28 with TRBJ2-3; 11 bases fit TRBD2. The CDR3 totals 15 residues. The trim removed 7 bases at V and 4 bases at J, leaving 7 bases unmatched. CDR1 MDHEN and CDR2 SYDVKM come from the germline V gene. The CDR3 is CASTSLAGGADTQYF. The CDR3, as DNA: TGTGCCAGCACCTCTCTAGCGGGGGGAGCAGATACGCAGTATTTT.

This clone was seen once. The chain uses TRBV6-5 and TRBJ2-7, with 10 bases matching TRBD1. The V segment lost 8 bases and the J segment 3 bases; nucleotides outside the gene matches: 7. The length of the CDR3 is 14 residues. Per the germline V gene, CDR1 is MNHEY and CDR2 is SVGAGI. Here the CDR3 reads CASSSGQGFYEQYF. The CDR3 nucleotides are TGTGCCAGCTCCTCGGGACAGGGGTTCTACGAGCAGTACTTC.

The gene calls are TRBV6-5 and TRBJ2-7, with unresolved D. The germline V gene encodes CDR1 MNHEY and CDR2 SVGAGI. Trimming removed 0 bases at V and 7 bases at J, with 10 bases between. CDR3 length: 13 residues. This CDR3 is CASSYSLVGEQYF. In DNA form, the CDR3 reads TGTGCCAGCAGTTACTCGCTGGTGGGGGAGCAGTACTTC.

This chain connects TRBV4-2 to TRBJ2-7; D perhaps matches TRBD2 (5 bases). Germline values: CDR1 LGHNA, CDR2 YNFKEQ. The V and J ends lost 0 bases and 0 bases respectively, with 15 bases between them. This CDR3 has 17 residues. The CDR3 nucleotides read TGTGCCAGCAGCCAAGAGGTTTCGGGGTCCCTCTCCTACGAGCAGTACTTC. It specifies CASSQEVSGSLSYEQYF.

The chain couples TRBV6-6 to TRBJ2-2; the D gene is possibly TRBD1 (6 bases). The CDR3 is 14 residues long. Trimming cost V 5 bases and J 5 bases, with 12 bases left between them. Germline values: CDR1 MNHNY, CDR2 SVGAGI (reference sequence). The CDR3 protein is CASSPAGETGELFF. In nucleotides, the CDR3 is TGTGCCAGCAGTCCGGCAGGGGAGACCGGGGAGCTGTTTTTT.

This clone was observed a single time. V and J are TRBV5-1 and TRBJ2-2, with D maybe TRBD2 (6 bases). The CDR3 contains 16 residues. Trimming pared 0 bases from V and 0 bases from J, leaving 9 bases between. The germline V gene encodes CDR1 SGHRS and CDR2 YFSETQ. CDR3 loop: CASSLVRGANTGELFF. The CDR3 DNA sequence: TGCGCCAGCAGCTTGGTCCGCGGGGCGAACACCGGGGAGCTGTTTTTT.

The chain uses TRBV29-1 and TRBJ2-3, with 8 nucleotides matching TRBD1. Germline-derived CDR1 and CDR2 are SQVTM and ANQGSEA. This CDR3 region has 16 residues. J lost 3 bases, V lost 0 bases, and 8 bases had no gene match. The chain's CDR3 is CSVEELGRGLTDTQYF. The DNA for the CDR3 is TGCAGCGTTGAAGAACTAGGCAGGGGGCTTACAGATACGCAGTATTTT.

The chain links TRBV5-6 to TRBJ2-5, with D uncertain. Germline V lookup: CDR1 SGHDT, CDR2 YYEEEE. CDR3 length: 11 amino acids. Trimming shortened V by 4 bases and J by 5 bases, and 6 bases separated the two germline ends. The CDR3 loop is CASSISETQYF. CDR3 nucleotide sequence: TGTGCCAGCAGCATTAGTGAGACCCAGTACTTC.

The rearrangement joins TRBV5-4 to TRBJ2-7; D is undetermined. The CDR3 totals 16 residues. CDR1 and CDR2 from the germline V gene are SGHNT and YYREEE (reference sequence). Deletions cut 0 bases from V and 0 bases from J, with 13 bases between. The CDR3 is CASSLEGRQSSYEQYF. The CDR3 region has the DNA TGTGCCAGCAGCTTGGAGGGTCGGCAGAGCTCCTACGAGCAGTACTTC.

V is TRBV9 and J is TRBJ1-1; D is undetermined. The CDR3 length is 16 residues. The V gene's germline CDR1 is SGDLS and CDR2 YYNGEE. Between the trimmed V and J ends, which lost 2 bases and 0 bases, there was a span of 14 bases. DNA of the CDR3: TGTGCCAGCAGCGTTAACCTTCGGGCAATGAACACTGAAGCTTTCTTT. This sequence encodes CASSVNLRAMNTEAFF.

The rearrangement joins TRBV11-2 to TRBJ1-3; D is undetermined. V was pared by 5 bases and J by 0 bases, with 11 bases between. Germline V lookup: CDR1 SGHAT, CDR2 FQNNGV. The length of the CDR3 is 15 residues. The CDR3 nucleotides read TGTGCCAGCAGCCAGGAGAGTCGCTCTGGAAACACCATATATTTT. Protein: CASSQESRSGNTIYF.

This chain joins TRBV5-4 and TRBJ2-3; D not resolved. CDR3 length equals 14 residues. The V end was cut by 4 bases, the J end by 0 bases, with 9 bases between. CDR1 is SGHNT, CDR2 YYREEE, per germline (reference sequence). CDR3 sequence reads: CASSPLTSTDTQYF. The CDR3 DNA reads TGTGCCAGCAGCCCACTAACTAGCACAGATACGCAGTATTTT.

Only one count was recorded for this clone. The chain links TRBV6-4 to TRBJ2-2; D unclear. This CDR3 has 14 amino acids. Trimming took 0 bases from V and 2 from J, leaving 4 bases between them. The germline gives CDR1 MRHNA, CDR2 SNTAGT. The CDR3: CASSDSDNTGELFF. CDR3 nucleotide sequence: TGTGCCAGCAGTGACTCGGACAACACCGGGGAGCTGTTTTTT.

In its sample, this clone was seen a few times. The chain has TRBV14 and TRBJ2-2, with D possibly TRBD2 on 6 matching bases. V was clipped by 3 bases and J by 3 bases, with 11 bases between them. In germline, CDR1 is SGHDN, CDR2 FVKESK. This CDR3 has 15 amino acids. CDR3 sequence reads: CASSHLRDYTGELFF. The CDR3 bases are TGTGCCAGCAGCCACCTAAGGGACTACACCGGGGAGCTGTTTTTT.

The chain recombines TRBV19 with TRBJ2-1, with 7 bases aligning to TRBD2. Germline CDR1 LNHDA, CDR2 SQIVND (reference sequence). The V and J ends lost 5 bases and 8 bases, in that order; junction bases with no gene match: 15. The CDR3 length is 16 residues. The CDR3 reads CASSEVRGRAIDEQFF. DNA of the CDR3: TGTGCCAGTAGTGAGGTGCGAGGGAGGGCCATCGATGAGCAGTTCTTC.